This TCR beta chain was identified during a study of CD8 T cells in Susac syndrome (dated 2019 in TCRdb). Notes on the research overall: Among the Susac syndrome patients who were sequenced, clinically active disease was present in about 6 and clinical remission was observed in fewer than 10. Susac syndrome patients were therapy-naive, on corticosteroids (some also receiving IVIg), or on IVIg alone at blood withdrawal. Whether CD8+ T cell activation and differentiation in Susac syndrome was antigen driven was tested using repertoire sequencing. The study compared CD8+ T cell repertoire clonality among over 9 healthy donors, about 14 Susac syndrome patients and 15 multiple sclerosis patients.

The CDR3 contains 15 residues, cysteine and phenylalanine counted. Only CDR3 DNA remains: 45 bases, in frame from the first base. V is trimmed back by 4 bases and J by 5 bases, and the junction contains 9 bases that no gene match accounts for. Reading the germline V gene gives CDR1 KGHSH and CDR2 LQKENI. High-throughput TCR beta sequencing profiled peripheral blood CD8+ and CD4+ T cells from healthy donors, Susac syndrome patients and multiple sclerosis patients. Susac syndrome patients met recently defined diagnostic criteria for definite or probable disease. CD8+ TEMRA cells were enriched by FACS, while bulk CD8+ and CD4+ T cells were purified by magnetic negative isolation. Blood was drawn into EDTA tubes, processed within 24 hours, and PBMCs were isolated by density gradient centrifugation. PBMCs intended for TCR sequencing were cryopreserved in liquid nitrogen and were subsequently thawed in a 37 degrees C water bath. The sorted or isolated CD4+, CD8+ and CD8+ TEMRA cells had a purity of 90% or higher.

Study-wide conclusions, independent of this receptor: The study acknowledged that relatively few individuals were included in the TCR sequencing and HLA analysis. Clonal expansion was seen in Susac syndrome CD8+ repertoires, peaking in CD8+ TEMRA cells and being greater in clinically active patients than in remitting ones. Some 15 and five Susac-specific public clones were found in the total CD8+ and CD8+ TEMRA repertoires, respectively.

RNA was extracted with the RNeasy kit and roughly 0.45 to 1 ug was reverse transcribed using random hexamers. The immunoSEQ multiplex PCR assay, which covers 54 Vbeta and 13 Jbeta segments, was used to amplify TCR beta CDR3 regions. PCR amplification bias was corrected by using a synthetic template baseline for primer optimization and computational correction. In the paper's pipeline: Reads were annotated to V, D and J genes according to IMGT and were analyzed with immunoSEQ Analyzer, with only productive sequences retained. To calculate clonality, Shannon entropy was normalized by log2 of the number of productive unique sequences and then subtracted from one. Public and private clones were assessed among the 100 most prevalent clones of each patient and control. Susac-specific clones were defined as absent from healthy and MS cohorts, over a thousand published viral clones and other ImmuneACCESS disease sequences. In-frame beta chains were kept once TCRdb had trimmed the public reads at Q25 with fastp and called clones with MiXCR. For every CDR3 protein sequence, its rows merge into one entry that carries the most common genes and DNA. The V and J calls were determined by TCRdb, not by the authors. A total of more than 95,000 distinct CDR3 sequences appear in this sample, about 95% of them only once. In total, the top ten clones hold 0.21% of the sample.

Of note for this clonotype: There is no known antigen for this receptor. The record has no base qualities; no much larger clone is one base away.

The V and J genes are TRBV18 and TRBJ2-7; 9 central nucleotides agree with TRBD1. Sequenced input: CD8+ T cells from PBMCs. This clonotype was obtained from a human donor with Susac syndrome. The DNA reads TGTGCCAGCTCACTACCCTGGGGGACAGGGCACGAGCAGTACTTC. Its translation is CASSLPWGTGHEQYF. Full variable domain (CDR3 extended with the reference TRBV18 and TRBJ2-7 proteins): NAGVMQNPRHLVRRRGQEARLRCSPMKGHSHVYWYRQLPEEGLKFMVYLQKENIIDESGMPKERFSAEFPKEGPSILRIQQVVRGDSAAYFCASSLPWGTGHEQYFGPGTRLTVT.